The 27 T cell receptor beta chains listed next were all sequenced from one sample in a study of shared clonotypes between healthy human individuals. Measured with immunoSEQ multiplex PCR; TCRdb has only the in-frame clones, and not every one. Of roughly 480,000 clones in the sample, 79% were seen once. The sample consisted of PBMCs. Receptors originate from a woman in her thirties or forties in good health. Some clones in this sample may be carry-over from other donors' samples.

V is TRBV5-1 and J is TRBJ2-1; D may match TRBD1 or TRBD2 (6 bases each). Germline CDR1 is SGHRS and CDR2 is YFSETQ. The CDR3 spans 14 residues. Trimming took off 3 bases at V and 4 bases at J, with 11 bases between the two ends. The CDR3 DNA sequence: TGCGCCAGCAGCTATAGGGGGGAATACAATGAGCAGTTCTTC. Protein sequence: CASSYRGEYNEQFF.

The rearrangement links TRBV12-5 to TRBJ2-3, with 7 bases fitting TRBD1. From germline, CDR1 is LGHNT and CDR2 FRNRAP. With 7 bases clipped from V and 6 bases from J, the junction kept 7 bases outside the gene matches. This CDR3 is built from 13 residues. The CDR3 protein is CASVPSTGDTQYF. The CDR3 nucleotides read TGTGCTAGTGTTCCGTCGACAGGGGATACGCAGTATTTT.

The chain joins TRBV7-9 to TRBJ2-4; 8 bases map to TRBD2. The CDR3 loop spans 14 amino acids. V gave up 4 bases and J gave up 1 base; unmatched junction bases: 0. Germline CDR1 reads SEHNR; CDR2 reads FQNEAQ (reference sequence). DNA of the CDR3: TGTGCCAGCAGCTCGGGAGGGGCCAAAAACATTCAGTACTTC. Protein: CASSSGGAKNIQYF.

The CDR3 bases are TGTGCCAGTAGTCCCCGTTTTCGGTTTTTAGCTTCTTTTATGAACATTCAGTACTTC. Translating it yields CASSPRFRFLASFMNIQYF. This sequence joins TRBV19 and TRBJ2-4; D gene ambiguous. Deletions cut 5 bases from V and 7 bases from J, with 30 bases between. This CDR3 contains 19 residues. Germline V gives CDR1 LNHDA, CDR2 SQIVND (reference sequence).

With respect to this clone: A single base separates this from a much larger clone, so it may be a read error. The CDR3 nucleotides read TGTGCCAGCAGTGGGGACAACACAGATACGCAGTATTTT. Amino acid sequence: CASSGDNTDTQYF. The genes are TRBV2 and TRBJ2-3, with D possibly matching TRBD1 (6 bases). Germline V gene data show CDR1 as SNHLY and CDR2 as FYNNEI. Between the trimmed V and J ends, which lost 4 bases and 2 bases, there was a span of 7 bases. The CDR3 spans 13 residues.

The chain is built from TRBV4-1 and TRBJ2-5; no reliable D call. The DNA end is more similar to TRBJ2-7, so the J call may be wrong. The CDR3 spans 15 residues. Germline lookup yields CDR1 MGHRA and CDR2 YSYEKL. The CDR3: CASSQVGRNSYEQYF. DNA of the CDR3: TGCGCCAGCAGCCAAGTAGGCCGAAACTCCTACGAGCAGTACTTC.

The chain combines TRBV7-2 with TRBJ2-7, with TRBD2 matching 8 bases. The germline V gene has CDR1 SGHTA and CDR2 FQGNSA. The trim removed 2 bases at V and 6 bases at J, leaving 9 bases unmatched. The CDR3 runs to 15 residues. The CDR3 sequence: CASSLRSGGPIEQYF. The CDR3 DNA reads TGTGCCAGCAGCTTACGGTCGGGAGGGCCTATCGAGCAGTACTTC.

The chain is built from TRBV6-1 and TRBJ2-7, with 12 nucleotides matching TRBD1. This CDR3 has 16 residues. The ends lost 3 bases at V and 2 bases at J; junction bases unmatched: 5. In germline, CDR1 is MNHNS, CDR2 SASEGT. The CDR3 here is CASSEPGQGAPYEQYF. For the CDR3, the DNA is TGTGCCAGCAGTGAGCCGGGACAGGGGGCCCCCTACGAGCAGTACTTC.

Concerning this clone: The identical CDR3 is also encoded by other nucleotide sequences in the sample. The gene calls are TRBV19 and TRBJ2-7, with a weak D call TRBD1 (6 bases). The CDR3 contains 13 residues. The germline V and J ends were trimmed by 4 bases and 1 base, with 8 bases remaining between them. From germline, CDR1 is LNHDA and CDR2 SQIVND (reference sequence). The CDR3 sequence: CASSTTGSYEQYF. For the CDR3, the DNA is TGTGCCAGTAGTACAACAGGGTCCTACGAGCAGTACTTC.

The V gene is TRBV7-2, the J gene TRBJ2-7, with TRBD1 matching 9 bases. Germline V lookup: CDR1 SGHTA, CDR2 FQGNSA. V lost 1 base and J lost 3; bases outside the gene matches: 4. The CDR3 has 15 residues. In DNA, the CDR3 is TGTGCCAGCAGCTTAGTAGACAGGGGGGACTACGAGCAGTACTTC. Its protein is CASSLVDRGDYEQYF.

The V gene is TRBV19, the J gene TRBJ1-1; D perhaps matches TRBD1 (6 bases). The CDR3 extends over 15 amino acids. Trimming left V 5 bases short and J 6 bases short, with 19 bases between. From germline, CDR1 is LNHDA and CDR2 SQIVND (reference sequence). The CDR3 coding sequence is TGTGCCAGTAGTCCGGGGACACCAACAAACCCTGAAGCTTTCTTT. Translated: CASSPGTPTNPEAFF.

The CDR3 coding sequence is TGTGCCTGGAGTGTCAGGGGGAACATTCAGTACTTC. Translated, it gives CAWSVRGNIQYF. The rearrangement joins TRBV30 to TRBJ2-4; TRBD1 agrees at 7 bases. Germline CDR1 is GTSNPN and CDR2 is SVGIG (reference sequence). This CDR3 comprises 12 residues. V lost 0 bases and J lost 7; bases outside the gene matches: 0.

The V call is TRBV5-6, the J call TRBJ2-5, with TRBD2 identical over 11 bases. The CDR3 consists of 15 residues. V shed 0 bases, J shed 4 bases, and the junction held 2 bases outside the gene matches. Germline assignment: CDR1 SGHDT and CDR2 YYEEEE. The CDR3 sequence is CASSLALAGGETQYF. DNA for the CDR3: TGTGCCAGCAGCTTGGCCCTAGCGGGAGGAGAGACCCAGTACTTC.

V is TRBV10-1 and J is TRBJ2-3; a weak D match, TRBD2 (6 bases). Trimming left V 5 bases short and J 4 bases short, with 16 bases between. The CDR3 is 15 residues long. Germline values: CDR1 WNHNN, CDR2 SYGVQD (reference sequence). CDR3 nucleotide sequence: TGCGCCAGCAGTCGGGACTCCCTAAGGGCAGATACGCAGTATTTT. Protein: CASSRDSLRADTQYF.

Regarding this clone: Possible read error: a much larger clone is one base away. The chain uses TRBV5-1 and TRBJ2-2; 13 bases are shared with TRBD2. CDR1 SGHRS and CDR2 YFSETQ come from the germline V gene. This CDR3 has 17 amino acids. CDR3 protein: CAGSALLAGGHTGELFF. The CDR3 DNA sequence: TGCGCCGGCAGCGCCCTACTAGCGGGAGGGCACACCGGGGAGCTGTTTTTT.

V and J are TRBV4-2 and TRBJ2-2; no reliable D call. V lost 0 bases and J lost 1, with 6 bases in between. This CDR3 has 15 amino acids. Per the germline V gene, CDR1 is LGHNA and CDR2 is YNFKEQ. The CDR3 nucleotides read TGTGCCAGCAGCCAAGACTCCGAGAACACCGGGGAGCTGTTTTTT. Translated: CASSQDSENTGELFF.

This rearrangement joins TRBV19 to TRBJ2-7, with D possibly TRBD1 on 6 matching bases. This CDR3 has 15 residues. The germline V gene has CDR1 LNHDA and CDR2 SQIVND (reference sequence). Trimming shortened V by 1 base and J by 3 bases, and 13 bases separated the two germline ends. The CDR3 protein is CASSIAGAMDYEQYF. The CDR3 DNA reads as TGTGCCAGTAGTATAGCAGGGGCGATGGACTACGAGCAGTACTTC.

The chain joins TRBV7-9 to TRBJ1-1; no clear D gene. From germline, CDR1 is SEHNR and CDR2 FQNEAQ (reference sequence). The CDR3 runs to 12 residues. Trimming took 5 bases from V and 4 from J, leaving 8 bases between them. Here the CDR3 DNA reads TGTGCCAGCAGCCTTTACAGCACTGAAGCTTTCTTT. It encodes CASSLYSTEAFF.

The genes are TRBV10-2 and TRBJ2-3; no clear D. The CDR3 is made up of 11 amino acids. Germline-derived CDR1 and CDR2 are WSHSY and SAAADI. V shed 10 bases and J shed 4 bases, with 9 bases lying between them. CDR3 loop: CATRGSDTQYF. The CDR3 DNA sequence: TGCGCCACCCGAGGTTCAGATACGCAGTATTTT.

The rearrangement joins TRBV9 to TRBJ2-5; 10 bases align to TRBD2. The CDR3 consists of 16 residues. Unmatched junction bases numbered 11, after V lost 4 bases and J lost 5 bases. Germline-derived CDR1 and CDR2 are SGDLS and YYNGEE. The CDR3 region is CASSSSLAGYGETQYF. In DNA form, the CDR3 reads TGTGCCAGCAGCTCCTCACTAGCGGGATACGGGGAGACCCAGTACTTC.

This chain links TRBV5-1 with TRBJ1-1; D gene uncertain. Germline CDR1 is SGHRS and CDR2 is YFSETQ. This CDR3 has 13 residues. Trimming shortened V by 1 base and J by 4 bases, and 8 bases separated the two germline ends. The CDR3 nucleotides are TGCGCCAGCAGCTTGATGGGAGTCACTGAAGCTTTCTTT. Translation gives CASSLMGVTEAFF.

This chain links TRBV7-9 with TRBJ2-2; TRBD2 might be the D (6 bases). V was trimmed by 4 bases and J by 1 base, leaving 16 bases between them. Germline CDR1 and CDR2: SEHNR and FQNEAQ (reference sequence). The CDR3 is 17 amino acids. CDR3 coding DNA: TGTGCCAGCAGCTCTCCCCCAGGTAGCGGGAACACCGGGGAGCTGTTTTTT. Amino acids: CASSSPPGSGNTGELFF.

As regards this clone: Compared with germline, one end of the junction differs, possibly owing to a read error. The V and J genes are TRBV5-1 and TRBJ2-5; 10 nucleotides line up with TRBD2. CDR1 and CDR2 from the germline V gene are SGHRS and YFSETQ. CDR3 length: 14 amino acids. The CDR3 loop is CASSNIQSSGRPDF. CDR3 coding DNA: TGCGCCAGCAGCAACATTCAGAGTAGCGGGAGGCCCGACTTC.

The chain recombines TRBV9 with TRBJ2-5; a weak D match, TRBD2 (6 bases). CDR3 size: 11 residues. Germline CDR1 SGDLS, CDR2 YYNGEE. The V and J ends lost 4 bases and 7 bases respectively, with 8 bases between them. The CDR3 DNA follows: TGTGCCAGCAGCCCCGGGGGGACCCAGTACTTC. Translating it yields CASSPGGTQYF.

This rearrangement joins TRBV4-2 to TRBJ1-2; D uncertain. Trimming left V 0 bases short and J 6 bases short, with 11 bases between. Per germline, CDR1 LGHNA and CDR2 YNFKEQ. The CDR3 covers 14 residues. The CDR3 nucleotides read TGTGCCAGCAGCCAAGACTTCCAGGAAAATGGCTACACCTTC. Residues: CASSQDFQENGYTF.

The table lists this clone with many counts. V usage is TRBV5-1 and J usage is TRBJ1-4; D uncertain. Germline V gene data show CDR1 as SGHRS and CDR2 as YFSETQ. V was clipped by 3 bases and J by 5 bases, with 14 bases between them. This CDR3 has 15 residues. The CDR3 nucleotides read TGCGCCAGCAGCTGGAAGGGAGGAGACAATGAAAAACTGTTTTTT. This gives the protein CASSWKGGDNEKLFF.

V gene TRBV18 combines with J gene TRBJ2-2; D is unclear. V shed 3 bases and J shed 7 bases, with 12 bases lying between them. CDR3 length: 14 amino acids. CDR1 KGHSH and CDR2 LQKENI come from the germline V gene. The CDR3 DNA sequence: TGTGCCAGCTCACCTTCCCAGATCTTCGGGGAGCTGTTTTTT. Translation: CASSPSQIFGELFF.